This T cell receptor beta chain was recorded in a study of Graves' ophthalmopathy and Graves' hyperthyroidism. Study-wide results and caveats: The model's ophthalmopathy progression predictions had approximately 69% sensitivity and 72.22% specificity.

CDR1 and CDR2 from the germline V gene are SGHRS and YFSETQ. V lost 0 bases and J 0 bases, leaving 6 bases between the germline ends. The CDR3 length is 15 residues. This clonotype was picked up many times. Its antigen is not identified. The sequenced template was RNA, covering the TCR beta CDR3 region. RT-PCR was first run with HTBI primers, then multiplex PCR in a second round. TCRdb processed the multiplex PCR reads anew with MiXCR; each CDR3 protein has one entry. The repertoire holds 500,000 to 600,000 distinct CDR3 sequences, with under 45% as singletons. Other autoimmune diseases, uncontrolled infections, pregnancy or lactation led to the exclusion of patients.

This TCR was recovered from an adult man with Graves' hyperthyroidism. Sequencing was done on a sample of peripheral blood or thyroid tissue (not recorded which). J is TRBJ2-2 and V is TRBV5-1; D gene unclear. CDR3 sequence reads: CASSLGQTNTGELFF. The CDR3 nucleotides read TGCGCCAGCAGCTTGGGGCAGACGAACACCGGGGAGCTGTTTTTT.